These 18 T cell receptor beta chains originate from one sample sequenced in a study of CD8+CD57+ T cells in acquired aplastic anemia listed by TCRdb under 2018. This sample was sequenced with an Illumina HiSeq 2000. Genomic DNA was used as template for profiling of TCR beta VDJ combinations and CDR3 sequences. The public sequencing data were trimmed at Q25 with fastp and processed into clonotypes with MiXCR by TCRdb, which kept only in-frame beta chains. Here each entry gathers all rows of one CDR3 protein and keeps the most common genes and DNA. The table for this sample lists under 200,000 distinct CDR3 sequences; around 52% of them were counted only once. The ten largest clones add up to 25% to 35% of the sample. Patients chosen for sequencing had shown expansion of CD8+CD57+ cells by flow cytometry. Sequenced: sorted CD4+, CD8+, or CD8+CD57+ T cells (not recorded which) from PBMCs. The receptors come from a human donor with aplastic anemia.

This chain joins TRBV20-1 and TRBJ1-4, with D hard to call. V lost 2 bases and J lost 0, with 7 bases in between. The CDR3 extends over 14 amino acids. Germline assignment: CDR1 DFQATT and CDR2 SNEGSKA (reference sequence). The CDR3 coding sequence is TGCAGTGCTAGACCCGGGTCAACTAATGAAAAACTGTTTTTT. This gives the protein CSARPGSTNEKLFF.

A word on this clonotype: A much more abundant neighbour one base away suggests this may be a read error. The V and J genes are TRBV30 and TRBJ1-2, with D possibly TRBD1 on 5 matching bases. Germline V CDR1 and CDR2: GTSNPN, SVGIG (reference sequence). Trimming removed 6 bases at V and 7 bases at J, with 12 bases between. This CDR3 has 11 residues. This CDR3 reads CACIGTGGYTF. The DNA for the CDR3 is TGTGCCTGTATTGGGACGGGTGGCTACACCTTC.

This clonotype was seen a single time. The chain employs TRBV11-2 and TRBJ1-4, with a possible D match to TRBD1 (5 bases). Trimming removed 2 bases from V and 7 bases from J, with 14 bases in between. Germline V gene sequence: CDR1 SGHAT, CDR2 FQNNGV. The CDR3 runs to 15 residues. The CDR3 is CASSLRRGLREKLFF. The CDR3 DNA reads TGTGCCAGCAGCTTACGAAGGGGACTCCGTGAAAAACTGTTTTTT.

The chain uses TRBV6-4 and TRBJ2-1; TRBD2 might be the D (5 bases). V shed 6 bases and J shed 5 bases, with 11 bases lying between them. Germline V CDR1 and CDR2: MRHNA, SNTAGT. The CDR3 runs to 13 residues. CDR3 region: CASRSGVNNEQFF. For the CDR3, the DNA is TGTGCCAGCAGGAGCGGCGTAAACAATGAGCAGTTCTTC.

This clonotype was counted ten times or more. This chain's CDR3 is CASSGLAYEQYF. CDR3 coding DNA: TGTGCCAGCTCGGGACTAGCCTACGAGCAGTACTTC. V is TRBV27 and J is TRBJ2-7, with 8 bases aligning to TRBD2. J gave up 2 bases and V 8 bases, and 2 bases lay outside the gene matches. The CDR3 spans 12 residues. Germline-derived CDR1 and CDR2 are MNHEY and SMNVEV (reference sequence).

This clonotype was seen a few times. The V and J genes are TRBV24-1 and TRBJ2-7; TRBD1 or TRBD2 may be the D gene (5 bases each). The CDR3 contains 13 residues. Germline V gene data show CDR1 as KGHDR and CDR2 as SFDVKD. Trimming pared 9 bases from V and 2 bases from J, leaving 13 bases between. The CDR3: CATAGTSTYEQYF. In DNA form, the CDR3 reads TGTGCCACCGCAGGGACCTCCACCTACGAGCAGTACTTC.

Details on this clonotype: A single base separates this from a much larger clone, so it may be a read error. This is likely a read error, given that the CDR3 carries no conserved phenylalanine or tryptophan at its end. The chain uses TRBV30 and TRBJ1-5, with a possible D match to TRBD1 (5 bases). Per the germline V gene, CDR1 is GTSNPN and CDR2 is SVGIG (reference sequence). The CDR3 is 13 amino acids. Trimming took off 1 base at V and 1 base at J, with 5 bases between the two ends. CDR3 sequence: CAWSGQSNQPQHS. The DNA for the CDR3 is TGTGCCTGGAGTGGACAGAGCAATCAGCCCCAGCATTCT.

Only one count was recorded for this clonotype. J is TRBJ1-2 and V is TRBV9; D unclear. Germline loops: CDR1 SGDLS, CDR2 YYNGEE. V gave up 7 bases and J gave up 0 bases, with 13 bases separating them. CDR3 length: 14 amino acids. CDR3 DNA: TGTGCCAGCGGAAAAGAACTATCTAACTATGGCTACACCTTC. Protein sequence: CASGKELSNYGYTF.

This clonotype was picked up many times. V and J are TRBV7-2 and TRBJ2-2; the D gene is possibly TRBD2 (6 bases). The CDR3 consists of 17 residues. Germline V gene sequence: CDR1 SGHTA, CDR2 FQGNSA. V was shortened by 3 bases and J by 5 bases, with 19 bases between the two germline ends. The CDR3 sequence is CASSFFEGGAGTGELFF. The DNA for the CDR3 is TGTGCCAGCAGCTTCTTCGAGGGCGGGGCGGGGACCGGGGAGCTGTTTTTT.

This clonotype was seen only a few times. The rearrangement joins TRBV7-8 to TRBJ2-7; 14 bases are shared with TRBD2. V was pared by 10 bases and J by 4 bases, with 12 bases of the junction left unmatched. The CDR3 covers 16 residues. CDR1 is SGHVS and CDR2 is FQNEAQ in the germline V gene. Here the CDR3 DNA reads TGTGCCACCAGTGGGGGACTAGCGGGAGTCGTGTACGAGCAGTACTTC. It codes for CATSGGLAGVVYEQYF.

The sample holds many counts of this clonotype. The chain carries TRBV29-1 and TRBJ1-2; perhaps TRBD1 as D (5 bases). The CDR3 length is 15 residues. With 6 bases removed from V and 0 bases from J, the gap between germline ends came to 17 bases. Per germline, CDR1 SQVTM and CDR2 ANQGSEA. CDR3 amino acids: CSVDHWDPANYGYTF. CDR3 nucleotides: TGCAGCGTCGATCACTGGGACCCCGCTAACTATGGCTACACCTTC. Full variable domain (missing parts from reference TRBV29-1 and TRBJ1-2): SAVISQKPSRDICQRGTSLTIQCQVDSQVTMMFWYRQQPGQSLTLIATANQGSEATYESGFVIDKFPISRPNLTFSTLTVSNMSPEDSSIYLCSVDHWDPANYGYTFGSGTRLTVV.

This clonotype was counted a single time. J is TRBJ1-1 and V is TRBV20-1; 9 bases line up with TRBD1. Germline loops: CDR1 DFQATT, CDR2 SNEGSKA (reference sequence). Trimming at V came to 3 bases and at J to 5 bases, leaving 13 bases not matched to a gene. The CDR3 runs 16 residues. DNA of the CDR3: TGCAGTGCTAGGGGTCCGGGACAGGGAGGAGATACTGAAGCTTTCTTT. Translation: CSARGPGQGGDTEAFF.

V is TRBV20-1 and J is TRBJ1-6; D is unresolved. Germline assignment: CDR1 DFQATT and CDR2 SNEGSKA (reference sequence). Deletions cut 6 bases from V and 7 bases from J, with 19 bases between. The CDR3 is 15 residues long. CDR3 residues: CSASDPMVSNSPLHF. CDR3 nucleotides: TGCAGTGCATCGGACCCTATGGTCTCCAATTCACCCCTCCACTTT.

This clonotype was observed a handful of times. The V gene is TRBV29-1, the J gene TRBJ2-2; no clear D gene. The length of the CDR3 is 12 residues. Germline V gene data show CDR1 as SQVTM and CDR2 as ANQGSEA. V lost 7 bases and J 3 bases, leaving 9 bases between the germline ends. The CDR3 loop is CSGGRDTGELFF. CDR3 DNA: TGCAGCGGGGGAAGGGACACCGGGGAGCTGTTTTTT.

The chain links TRBV29-1 to TRBJ2-7; D is perhaps TRBD2 (5 bases). The CDR3 extends over 10 amino acids. The V end lost 7 bases, the J end lost 4 bases, and 8 bases lay between the germline ends. Per germline, CDR1 SQVTM and CDR2 ANQGSEA. The CDR3: CSAGEYEQYF. The CDR3, as DNA: TGCAGCGCCGGGGAATACGAGCAGTACTTC.

The chain employs TRBV2 and TRBJ1-1, with 8 bases aligning to TRBD1. CDR3 length equals 13 residues. The V and J ends lost 2 bases and 7 bases, in that order; junction bases with no gene match: 3. CDR1 SNHLY and CDR2 FYNNEI come from the germline V gene. CDR3 loop: CASSELGTGEAFF. The CDR3 coding sequence is TGTGCCAGCAGTGAATTGGGGACAGGTGAAGCTTTCTTT.

This clonotype was detected ten times or more. The rearrangement links TRBV9 to TRBJ2-7, with D uncertain. Germline V gives CDR1 SGDLS, CDR2 YYNGEE. V shed 4 bases and J shed 5 bases, with 19 bases lying between them. This CDR3 is built from 15 residues. DNA of the CDR3: TGTGCCAGCAGCCCCTGGATGACTGGCGCCGACGAGCAGTACTTC. It specifies CASSPWMTGADEQYF.

The genes are TRBV29-1 and TRBJ2-1, with TRBD2 as a possible D gene (6 bases). V was pared by 4 bases and J by 2 bases, with 18 bases between. The CDR3 has 16 amino acids. Germline loops: CDR1 SQVTM, CDR2 ANQGSEA. CDR3 sequence: CSVASATSRTYNEQFF. In nucleotides, the CDR3 is TGCAGCGTTGCGTCGGCCACTAGCCGAACCTACAATGAGCAGTTCTTC.